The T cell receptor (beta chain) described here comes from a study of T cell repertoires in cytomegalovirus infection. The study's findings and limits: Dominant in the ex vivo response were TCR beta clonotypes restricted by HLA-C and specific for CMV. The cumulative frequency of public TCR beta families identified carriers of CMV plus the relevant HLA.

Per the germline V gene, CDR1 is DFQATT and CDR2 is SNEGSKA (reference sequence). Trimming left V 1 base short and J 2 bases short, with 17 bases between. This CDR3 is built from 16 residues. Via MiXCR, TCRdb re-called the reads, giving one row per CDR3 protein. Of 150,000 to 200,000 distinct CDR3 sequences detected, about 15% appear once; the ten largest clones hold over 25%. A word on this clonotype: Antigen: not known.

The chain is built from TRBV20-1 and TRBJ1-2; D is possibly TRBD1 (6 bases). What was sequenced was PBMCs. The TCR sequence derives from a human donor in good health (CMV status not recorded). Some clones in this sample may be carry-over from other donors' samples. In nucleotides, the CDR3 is TGCAGTGCTAGAGGCCGTTGGGGCAGGGGAAACTATGGCTACACCTTC. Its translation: CSARGRWGRGNYGYTF.